This T cell receptor beta chain appears in the sequencing data of a study of blood T cell repertoires in COVID-19. The table lists this clone with a few counts. Profiling relied on immunoSEQ multiplex PCR, and the TCRdb table lists in-frame clones only, not all of them. The sample records about 81,000 clones, about 91% being singletons. The CDR3 contains 14 residues. The germline V gene encodes CDR1 SNHLY and CDR2 FYNNEI. Trimming removed 8 bases at V and 5 bases at J, with 15 bases between. This sequence joins TRBV2 and TRBJ1-4, with a weak D call TRBD1 (5 bases). The sequenced sample consisted of peripheral blood. The receptor was derived from a woman aged 80 or older with acute or convalescent COVID-19. CDR3 residues: CASRLSQGNEKLFF. For the CDR3, the DNA is TGTGCCAGCCGTTTGTCCCAGGGAAATGAAAAACTGTTTTTT.